The rows below give T cell receptor beta chains drawn from one sample of a study of shared clonotypes between healthy human individuals. This table comes from immunoSEQ multiplex PCR, and its TCRdb copy is limited to in-frame clones, with some not included. This table holds about 520,000 clones, about 96% found once. Sample: naive CD4+ T cells sorted from blood. All receptors derive from a woman in her 30s in good health. CDR3s include the opening cysteine and the closing phenylalanine or tryptophan. Each record gives: J gene, clone size, D gene, V gene, CDR3 DNA, CDR3 protein. D genes are given only for firm matches. Clone size is shown for a subset of rows, as once, few, many or a class of expanded clone.

>TRBJ1-2|NA|NA|TRBV7-8
TGTGCCAGCACCAGGCAGGGCCCTCTTGGCTACACCTTC
CASTRQGPLGYTF
>TRBJ1-4|NA|NA|TRBV7-9
TGTGCCAGCAGCTTGGCCAGGGCTGGCTTAGAAAAACTGTTTTTT
CASSLARAGLEKLFF
>TRBJ2-1|once|NA|TRBV11-2
TGTGCCAGCAGCTTAGACGCGCTAGCCGAGATCAATGAGCAGTTCTTC
CASSLDALAEINEQFF
>TRBJ1-1|once|NA|TRBV10-1
TGCGCCAGCAGTGAGTCTCCAGCAGGGCCAGAAGCTTTCTTT
CASSESPAGPEAFF
>TRBJ2-1|NA|NA|TRBV15
TGTGCCACCAGCAGGGGTGACAGTCACAATGAGCAGTTCTTC
CATSRGDSHNEQFF
>TRBJ2-5|NA|TRBD1|TRBV5-1
TGCGCCAGCTACTCGGGACAGGGAGTCTCCGAGACCCAGTACTTC
CASYSGQGVSETQYF
>TRBJ2-1|NA|NA|TRBV18
TGTGCCAGCCTTCCAGGACAGAGCCCCAATGAGCAGTTCTTC
CASLPGQSPNEQFF
>TRBJ2-7|NA|NA|TRBV7-2
TGTGCCAGCAGCTTTAGCGGAAGCTCCTACGAGCAGTACTTC
CASSFSGSSYEQYF
>TRBJ2-1|NA|NA|TRBV21-1
TGTGCCAGCAGCTGCGCGGGAGGGATCCACAATGAGCAGTTCTTC
CASSCAGGIHNEQFF
>TRBJ2-6|NA|TRBD1|TRBV5-4
TGTGCCAGCAGCCGGGACAGCGGACTCTCTGGGGCCAACGTCCTGACTTTC
CASSRDSGLSGANVLTF
>TRBJ1-1|NA|NA|TRBV4-2
TGTGCCAGCAGCCCCCATGAGGGTTCCTTCAAGGGGTTACGGGCTGAAGCTTTCTTT
CASSPHEGSFKGLRAEAFF
>TRBJ2-1|NA|TRBD2|TRBV7-6
TGTGCCAGCAGCAAGCCCACTAGCGGGAGTGGTTCTAGGATTACTAGTGAGCAGTTCTTC
CASSKPTSGSGSRITSEQFF
>TRBJ1-3|NA|TRBD1|TRBV10-3
TGTGCCATCAGCCCGGGGGACAGGGGAGGAAACACCATATATTTT
CAISPGDRGGNTIYF
>TRBJ2-1|NA|NA|TRBV27
TGTGCCAGCAGTCCCCCCCTGGAGCAACCGCCCCAGTTCTTC
CASSPPLEQPPQFF
>TRBJ2-4|NA|NA|TRBV9
TGTGCCAGCAGCCCCACCGTAGGGGCGCAGGGAAACATTCAGTACTTC
CASSPTVGAQGNIQYF
>TRBJ1-5|NA|NA|TRBV4-1
TGCGCCAGCAGCCAAGATATTCAGCAGCCCCAGCATTTT
CASSQDIQQPQHF
>TRBJ2-2|NA|NA|TRBV27
TGTGCCAGCAGTCCAGACACGAACACCGGGGAGCTGTTTTTT
CASSPDTNTGELFF
>TRBJ1-1|few|TRBD1|TRBV28
TGTGCCAGCAGTCCCAATTGGGGACAGGGGGACGTAGCTTTCTTT
CASSPNWGQGDVAFF
>TRBJ2-7|NA|NA|TRBV28
TGTGCCAGCAGCTCCCAGGGCAGGGGAATCCACGAGCAGTACTTC
CASSSQGRGIHEQYF
>TRBJ2-7|NA|TRBD2|TRBV11-2
TGTGCCAGCAGCCCCATTAGCGGGAGGGCGGGCGGCGAGCAGTACTTC
CASSPISGRAGGEQYF
>TRBJ2-1|NA|TRBD2|TRBV7-7
TGTGCCAGCAGCTCCGGTCCCCCGGGACTAGCGGGCCGGTACAATGAGCAGTTCTTC
CASSSGPPGLAGRYNEQFF
>TRBJ2-7|NA|TRBD1|TRBV30
TGTGCCTGGAGTTTCTCCGGGACAGGGATTCGCGAGCAGTACTTC
CAWSFSGTGIREQYF